These 6 T cell receptor beta chains share one sample of origin, sequenced in a study of T-cell memory formation after mild COVID-19. TCRdb called the 5' RACE reads again in MiXCR, with one record for every CDR3 protein. The repertoire holds 25,000 to 30,000 distinct CDR3 sequences, with approximately 12% as singletons. Sequencing input: PBMCs or a T cell subset sorted from them (not recorded which). These receptors originate from an adult woman who had mild COVID-19 (a few samples of this study predate the infection). Cell type and time point are not known.

This clonotype has a count of ten or more. The rearrangement joins TRBV3-1 to TRBJ2-5, with 14 bases fitting TRBD2. The J segment lost 3 bases and the V segment lost 4 bases, leaving 10 bases of the junction unmatched. The CDR3 extends over 18 amino acids. CDR1 is LGHDT and CDR2 is YNNKEL in the germline V gene (reference sequence). Here the CDR3 reads CASSPRLAGGPSEETQYF. The CDR3 nucleotides are TGTGCCAGCAGCCCACGACTAGCGGGAGGGCCAAGCGAAGAGACCCAGTACTTC.

This clonotype has ten or more counts. The chain uses TRBV12-3 or TRBV12-4 and TRBJ2-2; D is ambiguous. The CDR3 length is 16 residues. V was shortened by 7 bases and J by 2 bases, with 17 bases between the two germline ends. The CDR3: CASTHLRNINTGELFF. The CDR3, as DNA: TGTGCCAGCACACACCTTCGGAACATCAACACCGGGGAGCTGTTTTTT.

This clonotype showed up many times. This rearrangement joins TRBV3-1 to TRBJ1-2; D is undetermined. Trimming stripped 0 bases from V and 8 bases from J, with 13 bases between. This CDR3 region has 14 residues. The germline CDR1 and CDR2 sequences are LGHDT and YNNKEL (reference sequence). The CDR3 bases are TGTGCCAGCAGCCAAGAGGGCAGGTTTATCGGCTACACCTTC. Translated, it gives CASSQEGRFIGYTF.

The chain uses TRBV19 and TRBJ1-5; TRBD1 matches 9 bases. This CDR3 region has 16 residues. Germline V gene sequence: CDR1 LNHDA, CDR2 SQIVND (reference sequence). V shed 2 bases and J 5 bases; nucleotides not matched to a gene: 7. CDR3 sequence: CASSISHRGLHQPQHF. The CDR3 DNA reads as TGTGCCAGTAGTATATCGCACAGGGGGCTGCATCAGCCCCAGCATTTT.

This clonotype was seen ten or more times. This chain connects TRBV4-1 to TRBJ2-1; 10 bases match TRBD2. The CDR3 has 18 amino acids. Trimming removed 1 base from V and 4 bases from J; junction bases left unmatched: 10. CDR1 MGHRA and CDR2 YSYEKL come from the germline V gene. The CDR3: CASSQGIFGSGGYNEQFF. The CDR3 DNA reads TGCGCCAGCAGCCAAGGGATTTTCGGTAGCGGGGGGTACAATGAGCAGTTCTTC.

Notes on this clonotype: A much larger clone lies a single base off, so this may be a read error. The chain links TRBV9 to TRBJ2-1, with 8 bases identical to TRBD2. Trimming at V came to 4 bases and at J to 4 bases, leaving 13 bases not matched to a gene. Germline V gives CDR1 SGDLS, CDR2 YYNGEE. This CDR3 comprises 17 residues. CDR3 DNA sequence: TGTGCCAGCAGCCACGGAGGAGTCGGCGGGGGGTACAATGAGCAGTTCTTC. Translated, it gives CASSHGGVGGGYNEQFF.